The clone carrying this T cell receptor (beta chain) was observed a handful of times. The antigen remains unidentified. MiXCR, applied by TCRdb to the RT-PCR reads, yields one record per CDR3 protein. The repertoire has approximately 170,000 distinct CDR3 sequences, over 13% of them found once; the top ten carry approximately 30%. These data belong to a study of response to subunit inactivated influenza vaccine. General study points: After each seasonal influenza vaccination, few new T cells are recruited, the authors suggested.

Per germline, CDR1 LNHNV and CDR2 YYDKDF (reference sequence). Deletions cut 3 bases from V and 0 bases from J, with 23 bases between. The CDR3 runs to 19 residues. The gene calls are TRBV15 and TRBJ1-1, with TRBD1 as a possible D gene (6 bases). This receptor was taken from a man between 50 and 59 years old who received an inactivated influenza vaccine. Sample: CD8+ T cells sorted from PBMCs, taken about 5 days after vaccination. CDR3: CATSRESWTAVRMNTEAFF. CDR3 in DNA: TGTGCCACCAGCAGGGAATCGTGGACAGCCGTACGCATGAACACTGAAGCTTTCTTT.